This T cell receptor beta chain stems from a study of T cells in Graves' hyperthyroidism and ophthalmopathy. Across the study: Specimen type is peripheral blood, collected at initial diagnosis prior to any treatment.

This clonotype was recorded many times. Regions amplified from RNA transcripts were the TCR beta CDR3 regions. The TCR CDR3 was amplified in a first-round RT-PCR using the HTBI primer set. TCRdb re-called the multiplex PCR reads through MiXCR, storing one row per CDR3 protein. The data show some 440,000 distinct CDR3 sequences, 15% to 18% seen once. Germline V lookup: CDR1 SGDLS, CDR2 YYNGEE. V dropped 0 bases and J dropped 3; count of bases not matched to a gene: 3. The CDR3 runs 15 residues. This rearrangement joins TRBV9 to TRBJ1-5, with TRBD1 matching over 7 bases. The TCR comes from a woman between 18 and 29 years old with Graves' hyperthyroidism. The specimen sequenced was blood. CDR3 amino acids: CASSVGTGINQPQHF. CDR3 sequence (DNA): TGTGCCAGCAGCGTAGGGACAGGCATCAATCAGCCCCAGCATTTT.